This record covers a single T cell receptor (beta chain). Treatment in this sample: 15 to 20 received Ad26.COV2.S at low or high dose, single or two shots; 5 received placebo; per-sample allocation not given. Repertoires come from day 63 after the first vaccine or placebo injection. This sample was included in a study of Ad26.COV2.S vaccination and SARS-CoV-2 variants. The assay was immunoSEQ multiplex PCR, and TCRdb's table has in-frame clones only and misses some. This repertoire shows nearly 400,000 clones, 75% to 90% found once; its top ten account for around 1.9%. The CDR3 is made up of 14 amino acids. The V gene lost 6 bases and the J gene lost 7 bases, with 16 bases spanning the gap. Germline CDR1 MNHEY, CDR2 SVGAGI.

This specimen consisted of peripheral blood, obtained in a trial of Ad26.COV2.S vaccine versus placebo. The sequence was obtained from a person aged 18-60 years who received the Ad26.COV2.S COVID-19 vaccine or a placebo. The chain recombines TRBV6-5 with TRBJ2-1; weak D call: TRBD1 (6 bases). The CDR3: CASRSPDRPNEQFF. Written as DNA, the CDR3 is TGTGCCAGCAGATCTCCCGACAGGCCAAATGAGCAGTTCTTC.